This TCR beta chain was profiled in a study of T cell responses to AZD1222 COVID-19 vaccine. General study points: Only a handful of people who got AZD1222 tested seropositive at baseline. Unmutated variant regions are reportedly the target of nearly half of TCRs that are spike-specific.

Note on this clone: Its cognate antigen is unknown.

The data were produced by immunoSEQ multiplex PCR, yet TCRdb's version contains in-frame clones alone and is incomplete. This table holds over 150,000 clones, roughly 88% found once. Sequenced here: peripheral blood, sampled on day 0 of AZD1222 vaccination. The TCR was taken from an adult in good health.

CDR3 protein: CASSLREGAYEQFF. The CDR3 DNA is TGTGCCAGCAGCTTGAGGGAGGGGGCCTACGAGCAGTTCTTC. The chain has TRBV7-8 and TRBJ2-1; perhaps D is TRBD1 or TRBD2 (7 bases each). The CDR3 has 14 residues. V was cut by 3 bases and J by 10 bases, with 16 bases left in between. The germline V gene encodes CDR1 SGHVS and CDR2 FQNEAQ.